This TCR beta chain was sequenced in a study of neurological immune-mediated disorders. The V gene's germline CDR1 is DFQATT and CDR2 SNEGSKA (reference sequence). V gave up 6 bases and J gave up 1 base; unmatched junction bases: 7. This CDR3 has 15 amino acids. This clonotype was counted ten times or more. Synthesis of cDNA used 5'RACE (with 10-nucleotide random UMIs). In TCRdb, the 5' RACE reads were re-called with MiXCR into one record per CDR3 protein. The data hold approximately 30,000 distinct CDR3 sequences, with 5% to 8% observed a single time. This TCR was sampled from a woman aged 50 to 65 in good health. This chain joins TRBV20-1 and TRBJ2-1; 9 nucleotides align to TRBD2. The source material was PBMCs. CDR3: CSAYPLAGSYNEQFF. The CDR3, as DNA: TGCAGTGCCTACCCTCTAGCGGGATCCTACAATGAGCAGTTCTTC.